This entry describes one T cell receptor (beta chain). Its target is unknown. This sample was taken from a study of cytomegalovirus exposure and HLA in healthy donors. Study-level information: The early release's HLA-typed donors yielded approximately 81 million unique TCRs. Overall study results and limits: There were 150 to 200 TCR beta chains listed as cytomegalovirus-associated. Cytomegalovirus status was reportedly diagnosed by the classifier with high specificity and sensitivity. Later work found most CMV-associated TCR beta chains apparently HLA-restricted.

V dropped 0 bases and J dropped 5; count of bases not matched to a gene: 13. This CDR3 comprises 19 residues. The germline V gene has CDR1 LGHNA and CDR2 YSLEER. The PCR used 60 Vbeta and 13 Jbeta primers. Data came from immunoSEQ multiplex PCR; TCRdb stores just in-frame clones and leaves some out. Here the sample spans under 200,000 clones, around four fifths being singletons. The chain couples TRBV4-3 to TRBJ2-2; 9 positions match TRBD2. The TCR comes from a female donor in good health and CMV-seronegative. The sequenced material came from PBMCs. DNA for the CDR3: TGCGCCAGCAGCCAAGAAATTGCGGCGGGGGGGCTTAAGACCGGGGAGCTGTTTTTT. Protein sequence: CASSQEIAAGGLKTGELFF.